This T cell receptor (beta chain) was recorded in a study of OX40 agonist ivuxolimab in advanced cancers. Trimming pared 4 bases from V and 2 bases from J, leaving 9 bases between. Per germline, CDR1 MGHRA and CDR2 YSYEKL. The CDR3 runs to 13 residues. The assay was immunoSEQ multiplex PCR, and TCRdb's table has in-frame clones only and misses some. The sample lists around 31,000 clones, less than 90% occurring once. The TCR was taken from an adult with an advanced solid tumor such as melanoma, head and neck, liver or kidney cancer. V is TRBV4-1 and J is TRBJ2-7, with D unresolved. The source was CD4+ or CD8+ T cells sorted from blood, collected in a trial of the OX40 agonist ivuxolimab. The chain's CDR3 is CASSPSNAYEQYF. In nucleotides, the CDR3 is TGCGCCAGCAGCCCTTCTAATGCCTACGAGCAGTACTTC.